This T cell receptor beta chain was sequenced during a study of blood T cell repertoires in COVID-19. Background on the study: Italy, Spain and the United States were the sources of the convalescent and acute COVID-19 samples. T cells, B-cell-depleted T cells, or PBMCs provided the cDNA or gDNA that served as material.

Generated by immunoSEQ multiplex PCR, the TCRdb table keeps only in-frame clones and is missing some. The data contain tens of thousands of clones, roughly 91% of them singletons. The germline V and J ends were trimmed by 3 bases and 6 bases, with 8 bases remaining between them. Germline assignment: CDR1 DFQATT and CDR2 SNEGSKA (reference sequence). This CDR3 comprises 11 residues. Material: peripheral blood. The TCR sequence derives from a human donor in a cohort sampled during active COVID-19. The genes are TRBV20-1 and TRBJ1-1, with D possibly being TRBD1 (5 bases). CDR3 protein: CSARGRPEAFF. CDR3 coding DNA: TGCAGTGCTAGGGGGCGACCTGAAGCTTTCTTT.